Shown below are 2 T cell receptor beta chains from a single sample sequenced in a study of cytomegalovirus exposure and HLA in healthy donors. PCR employed 60 Vbeta and 13 Jbeta primers. TCRdb's copy holds only in-frame clones and misses some; the assay was immunoSEQ multiplex PCR. The sample consists of 100,000 to 130,000 clones, approximately 79% of them appearing once. The sample was PBMCs. These TCRs come from a woman in her thirties or forties in good health and CMV-seropositive.

The chain combines TRBV7-9 with TRBJ1-6, with no clear D. Trimming removed 5 bases at V and 5 bases at J, with 7 bases between. The CDR3 length is 13 residues. The germline V gene has CDR1 SEHNR and CDR2 FQNEAQ (reference sequence). This chain's CDR3 is CASSLTDNSPLHF. The CDR3 coding sequence is TGTGCCAGCAGCCTAACAGATAATTCACCCCTCCACTTT.

This CDR3 reads CASSNSDRGDSPLHF. DNA for the CDR3: TGCGCCAGCAGCAACTCAGACAGGGGAGATTCACCCCTCCACTTT. J is TRBJ1-6 and V is TRBV5-1, with 8 bases lining up with TRBD1. The CDR3 sequence is 15 residues long. Germline CDR1 and CDR2: SGHRS and YFSETQ. The J segment lost 8 bases and the V segment lost 4 bases, leaving 8 bases of the junction unmatched.